This T cell receptor (beta chain) was captured in a study of T cell responses to AZD1222 COVID-19 vaccine. Overall study results and limits: The study found Spike-specific TCR breadth and depth rose after two AZD1222 doses. Clonal diversity was possibly underestimated, and the donors were mostly white British, with more females.

The ends lost 5 bases at V and 3 bases at J; junction bases unmatched: 9. The CDR3 runs 16 residues. The V gene's germline CDR1 is SGHTA and CDR2 FQGNSA. The data were produced by immunoSEQ multiplex PCR, yet TCRdb's version contains in-frame clones alone and is incomplete. The sample contains approximately 80,000 clones, 87% of which appear only once. On this clone itself: Its antigen is as yet unknown.

The rearrangement links TRBV7-2 to TRBJ2-7; 11 bases are shared with TRBD2. The TCR originated in an adult in good health. The material was peripheral blood, obtained on day 0 of AZD1222 vaccination. CDR3: CASSLLAGVRDYEQYF. The DNA of the CDR3 is TGTGCCAGCAGCCTACTAGCGGGAGTTCGGGACTACGAGCAGTACTTC.